This is a list of T cell receptor beta chains from one sample in a study of T cells after yellow fever vaccination. TCRdb reprocessed the 5' RACE reads via MiXCR and lists one record per CDR3 protein. This sample yields some 130,000 distinct CDR3 sequences, of which 5% to 8% are seen a single time; under 0.8% belongs to the top ten. The sequences come from CD4+ T cells sorted from PBMCs, collected 10 days after the yellow fever booster vaccination. The receptors derive from a man younger than 40 who received the YFV17D yellow fever vaccine. CDR3s include the opening cysteine and the closing phenylalanine or tryptophan. The D gene is left open where the match is weak. Expanded clones get a size class; other rows say once, few or many, or leave the size out.

J gene: TRBJ2-5
D gene: .
V gene: TRBV12-3/TRBV12-4
clone size: many
CDR3 DNA: TGTGCCAGCAGTTCCGGTATAGGAGGGACCCAGTACTTC
CDR3 protein: CASSSGIGGTQYF

J gene: TRBJ2-7
D gene: .
V gene: TRBV5-1
clone size: many
CDR3 DNA: TGCGCCAGCAGCTTGGCCAGGAGGGATGACGAGCAGTACTTC
CDR3 protein: CASSLARRDDEQYF

J gene: TRBJ2-3
D gene: TRBD2
V gene: TRBV28
clone size: many
CDR3 DNA: TGTGCCAGTACCACCCGGCGGGCTAGCGGATGGAGGGGCACAGATACGCAGTATTTT
CDR3 protein: CASTTRRASGWRGTDTQYF

J gene: TRBJ2-1
D gene: TRBD2
V gene: TRBV12-3/TRBV12-4
clone size: many
CDR3 DNA: TGTGCCAGCATACCTCATTGGGCGGGAGTGTCTGGCGATGAGCAGTTCTTC
CDR3 protein: CASIPHWAGVSGDEQFF

J gene: TRBJ2-2
D gene: TRBD1
V gene: TRBV5-1
clone size: many
CDR3 DNA: TGCGCCAGCGGACCTCGGGACAGGGGCACCGGGGAGCTGTTTTTT
CDR3 protein: CASGPRDRGTGELFF

J gene: TRBJ2-2
D gene: .
V gene: TRBV11-1
clone size: few
CDR3 DNA: TGTGCCAGCAGCTTAGGCGTTTCCGGGGAGCTGTTTTTT
CDR3 protein: CASSLGVSGELFF

J gene: TRBJ1-2
D gene: TRBD1
V gene: TRBV9
clone size: many
CDR3 DNA: TGTGCCAGCAGCGTAGGGGACAGGACCGGCTACACCTTC
CDR3 protein: CASSVGDRTGYTF

J gene: TRBJ2-3
D gene: .
V gene: TRBV20-1
clone size: .
CDR3 DNA: TGCAGTGCTACCGGGACCCGGGCAGATACGCAGTATTTT
CDR3 protein: CSATGTRADTQYF

J gene: TRBJ1-6
D gene: .
V gene: TRBV4-3
clone size: many
CDR3 DNA: TGCGCCAGCAGCCTCTCATGGGGGCAGGGGCCCCTCCACTTT
CDR3 protein: CASSLSWGQGPLHF

J gene: TRBJ2-1
D gene: TRBD2
V gene: TRBV11-2
clone size: many
CDR3 DNA: TGTGCCAGCAGCTTAGGACTAGCGGGAGTCCCTGAGCAGTTCTTC
CDR3 protein: CASSLGLAGVPEQFF

J gene: TRBJ2-1
D gene: TRBD2
V gene: TRBV24-1
clone size: many
CDR3 DNA: TGTGCCACCAGTGATCCTCTAGCGGGAGGGCATGAGCAGTTCTTC
CDR3 protein: CATSDPLAGGHEQFF

J gene: TRBJ2-2
D gene: .
V gene: TRBV15
clone size: many
CDR3 DNA: TGTGCCACCAGCACCCCATTGAACACCGGGGAGCTGTTTTTT
CDR3 protein: CATSTPLNTGELFF

J gene: TRBJ2-1
D gene: .
V gene: TRBV20-1
clone size: few
CDR3 DNA: TGCAGTCTCCAACCGAACCGAGGCCCCTACAATGAGCAGTTCTTC
CDR3 protein: CSLQPNRGPYNEQFF

J gene: TRBJ2-2
D gene: TRBD2
V gene: TRBV7-2
clone size: many
CDR3 DNA: TGTGCCAGCAGCACAACTAGCGCCAACACCGGGGAGCTGTTTTTT
CDR3 protein: CASSTTSANTGELFF

J gene: TRBJ2-3
D gene: TRBD1
V gene: TRBV7-3
clone size: many
CDR3 DNA: TGTGCCAGCAGCTCGGGACAGTTCTCAGATACGCAGTATTTT
CDR3 protein: CASSSGQFSDTQYF

J gene: TRBJ2-6
D gene: .
V gene: TRBV20-1
clone size: many
CDR3 DNA: TGCAGTGCTAGAGAGGGCTCTGGGGCCAACGTCCTGACTTTC
CDR3 protein: CSAREGSGANVLTF

J gene: TRBJ2-5
D gene: TRBD2
V gene: TRBV14
clone size: many
CDR3 DNA: TGTGCCAGCAGCCAACGGATTAGCGGGGAGACCCAGTACTTC
CDR3 protein: CASSQRISGETQYF

J gene: TRBJ1-1
D gene: .
V gene: TRBV20-1
clone size: many
CDR3 DNA: TGCAGTGCACCCGGGACGGGACCGGGGACTGAAGCTTTCTTT
CDR3 protein: CSAPGTGPGTEAFF

J gene: TRBJ2-1
D gene: TRBD2
V gene: TRBV7-4
clone size: .
CDR3 DNA: TGTGCCAGCAGCACCCCGACTAGCCCATCTAACAATGAGCAGTTCTTC
CDR3 protein: CASSTPTSPSNNEQFF

J gene: TRBJ2-1
D gene: TRBD2
V gene: TRBV10-3
clone size: many
CDR3 DNA: TGTGCCATCAGTGAGGGTAGCGGGGATATCTACAATGAGCAGTTCTTC
CDR3 protein: CAISEGSGDIYNEQFF

J gene: TRBJ2-7
D gene: TRBD2
V gene: TRBV30
clone size: .
CDR3 DNA: TGTGCCTCCACGACTAGCGGGGTTTACGAGCAGTACTTC
CDR3 protein: CASTTSGVYEQYF

J gene: TRBJ2-7
D gene: TRBD2
V gene: TRBV5-4
clone size: .
CDR3 DNA: TGTGCCAGCAGCAACCGGGGGGGCAACGAGCAGTACTTC
CDR3 protein: CASSNRGGNEQYF

J gene: TRBJ2-1
D gene: TRBD2
V gene: TRBV19
clone size: many
CDR3 DNA: TGTGCCAGTAGTAACCTTCTAGCGGGAGGGTACAATGAGCAGTTCTTC
CDR3 protein: CASSNLLAGGYNEQFF

J gene: TRBJ1-3
D gene: TRBD1
V gene: TRBV7-2
clone size: many
CDR3 DNA: TGTGCCAGCAGCCTGGGACAGGGGAAAAACACCATATATTTT
CDR3 protein: CASSLGQGKNTIYF

J gene: TRBJ2-3
D gene: TRBD2
V gene: TRBV12-3/TRBV12-4
clone size: many
CDR3 DNA: TGTGCCAGCAGTTTGGAGGGACTAGCGGCTAACCCGAGCAGCACAGATACGCAGTATTTT
CDR3 protein: CASSLEGLAANPSSTDTQYF

J gene: TRBJ1-5
D gene: .
V gene: TRBV29-1
clone size: .
CDR3 DNA: TGCAGCGTTGAAGCCGGGACCAATCAGCCCCAGCATTTT
CDR3 protein: CSVEAGTNQPQHF

J gene: TRBJ2-7
D gene: .
V gene: TRBV16
clone size: many
CDR3 DNA: TGTGCCAGCAGCCAAAAGTCAGCCTCTTACGAGCAGTACTTC
CDR3 protein: CASSQKSASYEQYF

J gene: TRBJ1-1
D gene: .
V gene: TRBV7-2
clone size: many
CDR3 DNA: TGTGCCAGCGGACCCAGGAGGGCAAACACTGAAGCTTTCTTT
CDR3 protein: CASGPRRANTEAFF

J gene: TRBJ2-3
D gene: TRBD2
V gene: TRBV6-2/TRBV6-3
clone size: .
CDR3 DNA: TGTGCCAGCAGTTACTCGAGGACTAGCGGGTTCACAGATACGCAGTATTTT
CDR3 protein: CASSYSRTSGFTDTQYF

J gene: TRBJ1-1
D gene: .
V gene: TRBV6-2/TRBV6-3
clone size: many
CDR3 DNA: TGTGCCAGCAGAGGAGGGCAGACTGAAGCTTTCTTT
CDR3 protein: CASRGGQTEAFF

J gene: TRBJ2-7
D gene: TRBD1
V gene: TRBV29-1
clone size: many
CDR3 DNA: TGCAGCGTCCGCCGGGACAGCTACGAGCAGTACTTC
CDR3 protein: CSVRRDSYEQYF

J gene: TRBJ2-2
D gene: TRBD2
V gene: TRBV10-2
clone size: many
CDR3 DNA: TGCGCCAGCAGCCCGGGACTAGTGTCCGGGGAGCTGTTTTTT
CDR3 protein: CASSPGLVSGELFF

J gene: TRBJ2-1
D gene: TRBD2
V gene: TRBV27
clone size: many
CDR3 DNA: TGTGCCAGCAGTTTTAGCTGGGGTACTAGCGCTACCTACAATGAGCAGTTCTTC
CDR3 protein: CASSFSWGTSATYNEQFF

J gene: TRBJ2-1
D gene: TRBD2
V gene: TRBV5-1
clone size: many
CDR3 DNA: TGCGCCAGCAGCTTTGGAGCGGGAGGTGAGCAGTTCTTC
CDR3 protein: CASSFGAGGEQFF

J gene: TRBJ2-5
D gene: TRBD1
V gene: TRBV30
clone size: .
CDR3 DNA: TGTGCCTGGAAAGATCCCTGGACAGGGGGCAAAGAGACCCAGTACTTC
CDR3 protein: CAWKDPWTGGKETQYF

J gene: TRBJ1-1
D gene: .
V gene: TRBV11-2
clone size: many
CDR3 DNA: TGTGCCAGCAGCTTAGATGGATCATACACTGAAGCTTTCTTT
CDR3 protein: CASSLDGSYTEAFF

J gene: TRBJ2-5
D gene: TRBD2
V gene: TRBV6-1
clone size: few
CDR3 DNA: TGTGCCAGCAAGCGGGGGTCGAGAGAGACCCAGTACTTC
CDR3 protein: CASKRGSRETQYF

J gene: TRBJ2-1
D gene: .
V gene: TRBV4-3
clone size: many
CDR3 DNA: TGCGCCAGCAGCCAATCCCAACGGACTGTATCCTACAATGAGCAGTTCTTC
CDR3 protein: CASSQSQRTVSYNEQFF

J gene: TRBJ2-2
D gene: TRBD1
V gene: TRBV12-3/TRBV12-4
clone size: .
CDR3 DNA: TGTGACAGCAGTCCTCCGACAGGGTCGGGCACCGGGGAGCTGTTTTTT
CDR3 protein: CDSSPPTGSGTGELFF

J gene: TRBJ2-3
D gene: .
V gene: TRBV29-1
clone size: many
CDR3 DNA: TGCAGCGTTGAGGTCAGGGGTGGAACAGATACGCAGTATTTT
CDR3 protein: CSVEVRGGTDTQYF

J gene: TRBJ1-1
D gene: .
V gene: TRBV14
clone size: many
CDR3 DNA: TGTGCCAGCAGCCAAGCGAAGGGGCGGAACGCTTTCTTT
CDR3 protein: CASSQAKGRNAFF

J gene: TRBJ2-7
D gene: .
V gene: TRBV7-2
clone size: many
CDR3 DNA: TGTGCCAGCAGCTTAGCGGGGACCCGGTACCAGCAGTACTTC
CDR3 protein: CASSLAGTRYQQYF

J gene: TRBJ2-5
D gene: .
V gene: TRBV4-3
clone size: many
CDR3 DNA: TGCGCCAGCAGCCAAGATTTGACAGAGAGGGGCAAGACCCAGTACTTC
CDR3 protein: CASSQDLTERGKTQYF

J gene: TRBJ2-7
D gene: TRBD1
V gene: TRBV19
clone size: .
CDR3 DNA: TGTGCCAGTAGTATCTCTATCGGACAGGGGTCGTACGAGCAGTACTTC
CDR3 protein: CASSISIGQGSYEQYF

J gene: TRBJ2-3
D gene: .
V gene: TRBV19
clone size: .
CDR3 DNA: TGTGCCAGTAGTATCCGGGGATCCACAGATACGCAGTATTTT
CDR3 protein: CASSIRGSTDTQYF

J gene: TRBJ1-1
D gene: TRBD1
V gene: TRBV12-3/TRBV12-4
clone size: few
CDR3 DNA: TGTGCCAGCACCCCTATAAGGAGGGGGCATATTACTACGAACACTGAAGCTTTCTTT
CDR3 protein: CASTPIRRGHITTNTEAFF

J gene: TRBJ2-4
D gene: .
V gene: TRBV3-1
clone size: few
CDR3 DNA: TGTGCCAGCAGCTTCGGGGCGGCCTTAGCCAAAAACATTCAGTACTTC
CDR3 protein: CASSFGAALAKNIQYF

J gene: TRBJ1-3
D gene: TRBD1
V gene: TRBV9
clone size: many
CDR3 DNA: TGTGCCAGCAGCTTCACAGGGGCCGACGGCACCATATATTTT
CDR3 protein: CASSFTGADGTIYF

J gene: TRBJ2-1
D gene: .
V gene: TRBV18
clone size: many
CDR3 DNA: TGTGCCAGCTCACCCAATCTTAGAACTAGTACGGAGGATGAGCAGTTCTTC
CDR3 protein: CASSPNLRTSTEDEQFF

J gene: TRBJ2-7
D gene: .
V gene: TRBV3-1
clone size: many
CDR3 DNA: TGTGCCAGCAGCCAAGGGTCGGAGCAGTACTTC
CDR3 protein: CASSQGSEQYF

J gene: TRBJ2-5
D gene: .
V gene: TRBV28
clone size: many
CDR3 DNA: TGTGCCAGCAGGACTAGTGGGACCCAGTACTTC
CDR3 protein: CASRTSGTQYF

J gene: TRBJ2-1
D gene: .
V gene: TRBV6-2/TRBV6-3
clone size: many
CDR3 DNA: TGTGCCAGCAGCAACGGTGGTGAGCAGTTCTTC
CDR3 protein: CASSNGGEQFF

J gene: TRBJ2-2
D gene: .
V gene: TRBV24-1
clone size: many
CDR3 DNA: TGTGCCACCAGTGAGGCAGGGACCACCCGGGAGCTGTTTTTT
CDR3 protein: CATSEAGTTRELFF

J gene: TRBJ2-5
D gene: .
V gene: TRBV5-1
clone size: many
CDR3 DNA: TGCGCCAGCACCAGCCAAGAGACCCAGTACTTC
CDR3 protein: CASTSQETQYF

J gene: TRBJ2-7
D gene: .
V gene: TRBV28
clone size: many
CDR3 DNA: TGTGCCAGCAGCTTAGCGAAATACGAGCAGTACTTC
CDR3 protein: CASSLAKYEQYF